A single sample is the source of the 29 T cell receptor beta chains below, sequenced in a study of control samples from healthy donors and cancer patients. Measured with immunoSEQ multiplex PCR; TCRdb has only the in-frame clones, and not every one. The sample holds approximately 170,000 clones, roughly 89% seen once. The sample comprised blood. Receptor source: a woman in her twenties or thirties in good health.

The CDR3 DNA is TGTGCCAGCAGCTTTAGGAGCGGGGGGGGCACAGATACGCAGTATTTT. Residues: CASSFRSGGGTDTQYF. The chain employs TRBV5-6 and TRBJ2-3, with TRBD2 identical over 10 bases. The V gene end was trimmed by 2 bases and the J gene end by 1 base; junction bases not matched to a gene: 4. Looked up from germline, CDR1 is SGHDT and CDR2 is YYEEEE. This CDR3 comprises 16 residues.

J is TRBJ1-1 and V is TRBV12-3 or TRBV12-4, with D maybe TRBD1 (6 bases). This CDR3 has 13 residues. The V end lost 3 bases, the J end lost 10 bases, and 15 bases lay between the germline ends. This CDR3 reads CASSFNRVQRAFF. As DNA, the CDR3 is TGTGCCAGCAGTTTCAACAGGGTTCAAAGAGCTTTCTTT.

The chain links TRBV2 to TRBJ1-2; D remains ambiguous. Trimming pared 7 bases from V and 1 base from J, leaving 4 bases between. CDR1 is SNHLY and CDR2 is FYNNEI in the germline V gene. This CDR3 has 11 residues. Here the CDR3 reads CASTFNYGYTF. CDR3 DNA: TGTGCCAGCACCTTTAACTATGGCTACACCTTC.

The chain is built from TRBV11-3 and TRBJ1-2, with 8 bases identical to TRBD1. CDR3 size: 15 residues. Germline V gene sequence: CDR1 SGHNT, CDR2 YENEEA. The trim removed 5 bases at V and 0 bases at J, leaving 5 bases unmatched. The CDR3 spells CASSLGQVANYGYTF. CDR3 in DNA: TGTGCCAGCAGCCTGGGACAGGTGGCTAACTATGGCTACACCTTC.

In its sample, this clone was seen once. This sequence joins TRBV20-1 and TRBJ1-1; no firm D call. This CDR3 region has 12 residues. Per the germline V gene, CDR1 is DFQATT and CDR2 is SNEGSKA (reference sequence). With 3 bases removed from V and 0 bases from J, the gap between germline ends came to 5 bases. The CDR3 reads CSASHLNTEAFF. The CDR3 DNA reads TGCAGTGCTAGTCACTTGAACACTGAAGCTTTCTTT.

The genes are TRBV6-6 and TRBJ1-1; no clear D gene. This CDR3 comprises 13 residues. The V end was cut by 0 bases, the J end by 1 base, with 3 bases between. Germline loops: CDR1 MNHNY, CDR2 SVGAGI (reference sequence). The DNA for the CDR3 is TGTGCCAGCAGTTACTCGCAGAACACTGAAGCTTTCTTT. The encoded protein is CASSYSQNTEAFF.

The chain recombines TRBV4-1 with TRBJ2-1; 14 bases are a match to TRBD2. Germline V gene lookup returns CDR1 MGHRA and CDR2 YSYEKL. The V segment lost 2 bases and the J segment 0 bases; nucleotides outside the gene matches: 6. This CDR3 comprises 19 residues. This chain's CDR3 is CASSQTGLAGGSSYNEQFF. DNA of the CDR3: TGCGCCAGCAGCCAAACCGGACTAGCGGGGGGTTCCTCCTACAATGAGCAGTTCTTC.

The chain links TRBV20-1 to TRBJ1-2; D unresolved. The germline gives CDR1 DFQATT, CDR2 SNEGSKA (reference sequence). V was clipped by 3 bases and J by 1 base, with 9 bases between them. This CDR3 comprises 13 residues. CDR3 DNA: TGCAGTGCTAGTAGCAGGTTTAACTATGGCTACACCTTC. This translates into CSASSRFNYGYTF.

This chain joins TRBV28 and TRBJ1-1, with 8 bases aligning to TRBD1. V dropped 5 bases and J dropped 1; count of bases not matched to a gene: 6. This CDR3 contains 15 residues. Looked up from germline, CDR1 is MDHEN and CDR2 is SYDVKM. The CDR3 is CASSRTGTGNTEAFF. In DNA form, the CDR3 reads TGTGCCAGCAGTAGGACAGGGACGGGGAACACTGAAGCTTTCTTT.

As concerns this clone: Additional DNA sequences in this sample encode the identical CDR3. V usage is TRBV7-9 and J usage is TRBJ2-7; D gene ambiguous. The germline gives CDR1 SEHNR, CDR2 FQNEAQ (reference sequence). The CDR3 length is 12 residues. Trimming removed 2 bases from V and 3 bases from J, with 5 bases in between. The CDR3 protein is CASSLQGYEQYF. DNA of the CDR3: TGTGCCAGCAGCTTACAAGGCTACGAGCAGTACTTC.

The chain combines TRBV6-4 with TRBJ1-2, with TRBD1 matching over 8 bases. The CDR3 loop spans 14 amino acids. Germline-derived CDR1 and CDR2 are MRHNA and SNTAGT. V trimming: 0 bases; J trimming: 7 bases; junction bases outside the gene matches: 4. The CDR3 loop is CASSDSGTGRGYTF. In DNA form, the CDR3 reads TGTGCCAGCAGTGACTCAGGGACAGGTCGTGGCTACACCTTC.

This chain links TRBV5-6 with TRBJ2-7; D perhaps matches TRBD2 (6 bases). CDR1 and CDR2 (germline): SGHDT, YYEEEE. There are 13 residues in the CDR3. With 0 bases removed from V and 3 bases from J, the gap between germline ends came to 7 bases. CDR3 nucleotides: TGTGCCAGCAGCTTGGGGCGGGACTACGAGCAGTACTTC. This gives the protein CASSLGRDYEQYF.

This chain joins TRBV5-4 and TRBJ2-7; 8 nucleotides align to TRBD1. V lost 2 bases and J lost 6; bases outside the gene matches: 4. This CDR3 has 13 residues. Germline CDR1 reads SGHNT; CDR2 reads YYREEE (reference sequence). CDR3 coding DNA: TGTGCCAGCAGCTTTGACAGGGGAGGCGAGCAGTACTTC. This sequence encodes CASSFDRGGEQYF.

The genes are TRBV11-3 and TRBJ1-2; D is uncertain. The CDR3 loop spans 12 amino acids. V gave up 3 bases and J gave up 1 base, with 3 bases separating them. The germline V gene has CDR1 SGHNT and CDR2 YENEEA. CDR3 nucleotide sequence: TGTGCCAGCAGCTTCAGTAACTATGGCTACACCTTC. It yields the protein CASSFSNYGYTF. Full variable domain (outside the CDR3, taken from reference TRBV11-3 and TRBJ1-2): EAGVVQSPRYKIIEKKQPVAFWCNPISGHNTLYWYLQNLGQGPELLIRYENEEAVDDSQLPKDRFSAERLKGVDSTLKIQPAELGDSAVYLCASSFSNYGYTFGSGTRLTVV.

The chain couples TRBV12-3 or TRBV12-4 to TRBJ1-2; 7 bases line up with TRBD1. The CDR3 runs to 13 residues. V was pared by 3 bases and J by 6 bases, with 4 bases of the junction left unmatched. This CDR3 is CASSFTGADGYTF. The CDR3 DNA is TGTGCCAGCAGTTTCACAGGGGCGGATGGCTACACCTTC.

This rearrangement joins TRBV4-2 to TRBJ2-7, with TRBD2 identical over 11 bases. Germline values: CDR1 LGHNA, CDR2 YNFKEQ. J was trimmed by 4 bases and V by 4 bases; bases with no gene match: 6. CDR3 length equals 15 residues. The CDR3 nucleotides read TGTGCCAGCAGCCGAGGGACTAGCGGAGATTACGAGCAGTACTTC. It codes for CASSRGTSGDYEQYF.

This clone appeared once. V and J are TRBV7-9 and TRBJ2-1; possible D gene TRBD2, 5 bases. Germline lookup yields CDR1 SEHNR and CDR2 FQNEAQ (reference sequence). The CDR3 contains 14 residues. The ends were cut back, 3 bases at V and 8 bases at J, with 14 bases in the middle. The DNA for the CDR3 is TGTGCCAGCAGCTTTTCCCTAGCTGGGGATGAGCAGTTCTTC. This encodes CASSFSLAGDEQFF.

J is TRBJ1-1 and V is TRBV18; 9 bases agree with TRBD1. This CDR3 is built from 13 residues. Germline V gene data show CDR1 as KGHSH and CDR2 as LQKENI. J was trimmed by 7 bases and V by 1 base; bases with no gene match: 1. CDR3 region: CASSPLDRGEAFF. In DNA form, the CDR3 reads TGTGCCAGCTCACCACTGGACAGGGGTGAAGCTTTCTTT. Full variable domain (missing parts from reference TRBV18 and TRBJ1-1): NAGVMQNPRHLVRRRGQEARLRCSPMKGHSHVYWYRQLPEEGLKFMVYLQKENIIDESGMPKERFSAEFPKEGPSILRIQQVVRGDSAAYFCASSPLDRGEAFFGQGTRLTVV.

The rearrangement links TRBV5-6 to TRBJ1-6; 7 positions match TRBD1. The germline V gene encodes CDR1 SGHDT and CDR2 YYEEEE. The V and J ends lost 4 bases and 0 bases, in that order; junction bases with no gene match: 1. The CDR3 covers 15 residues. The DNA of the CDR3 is TGTGCCAGCAGCAACAGGGGCTCCTATAATTCACCCCTCCACTTT. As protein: CASSNRGSYNSPLHF.

The CDR3 sequence: CASSYSTGDTF. The DNA for the CDR3 is TGTGCCAGCAGTTACTCGACGGGGGACACCTTC. The chain combines TRBV6-6 with TRBJ1-2; a weak D match, TRBD1 (5 bases). The CDR3 contains 11 residues. The germline V and J ends were trimmed by 0 bases and 12 bases, with 8 bases remaining between them. CDR1 is MNHNY and CDR2 is SVGAGI in the germline V gene (reference sequence).

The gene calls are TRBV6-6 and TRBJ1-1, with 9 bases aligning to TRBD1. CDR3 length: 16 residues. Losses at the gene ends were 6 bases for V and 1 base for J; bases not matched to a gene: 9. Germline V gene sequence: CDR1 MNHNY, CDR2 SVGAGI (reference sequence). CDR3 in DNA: TGTGCCAGCAGAAATGGACAGGGGCGGAGGAACACTGAAGCTTTCTTT. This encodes CASRNGQGRRNTEAFF.

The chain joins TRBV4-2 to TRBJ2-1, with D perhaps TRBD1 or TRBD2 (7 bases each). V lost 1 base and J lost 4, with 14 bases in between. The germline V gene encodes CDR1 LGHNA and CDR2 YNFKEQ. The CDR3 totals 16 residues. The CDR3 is CASSQGGGGRYNEQFF. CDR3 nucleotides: TGTGCCAGCAGCCAAGGGGGAGGGGGCCGTTACAATGAGCAGTTCTTC.

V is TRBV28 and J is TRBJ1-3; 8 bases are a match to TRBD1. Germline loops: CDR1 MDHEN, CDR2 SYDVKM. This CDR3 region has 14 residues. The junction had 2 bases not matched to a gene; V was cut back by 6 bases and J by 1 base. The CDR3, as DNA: TGTGCCAGCAGCACAGGGGGATCTGGAAACACCATATATTTT. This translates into CASSTGGSGNTIYF.

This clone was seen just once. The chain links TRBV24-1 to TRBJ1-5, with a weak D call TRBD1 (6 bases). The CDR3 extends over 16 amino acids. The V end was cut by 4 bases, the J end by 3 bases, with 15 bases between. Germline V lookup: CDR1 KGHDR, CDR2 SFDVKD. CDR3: CATSDPRQDNNQPQHF. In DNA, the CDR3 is TGTGCCACCAGTGACCCAAGACAGGATAACAATCAGCCCCAGCATTTT.

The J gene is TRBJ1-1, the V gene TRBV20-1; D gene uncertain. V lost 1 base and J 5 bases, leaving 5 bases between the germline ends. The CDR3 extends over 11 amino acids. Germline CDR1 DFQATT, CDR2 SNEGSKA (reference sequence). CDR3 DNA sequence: TGCAGTGCTAGAGTGGGGACTGAAGCTTTCTTT. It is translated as CSARVGTEAFF.

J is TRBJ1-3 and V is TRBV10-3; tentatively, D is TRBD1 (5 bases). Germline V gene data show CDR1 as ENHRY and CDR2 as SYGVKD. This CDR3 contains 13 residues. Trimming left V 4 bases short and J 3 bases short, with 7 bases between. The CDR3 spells CAISGGVGNTIYF. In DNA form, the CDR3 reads TGTGCCATCAGTGGAGGGGTTGGAAACACCATATATTTT.

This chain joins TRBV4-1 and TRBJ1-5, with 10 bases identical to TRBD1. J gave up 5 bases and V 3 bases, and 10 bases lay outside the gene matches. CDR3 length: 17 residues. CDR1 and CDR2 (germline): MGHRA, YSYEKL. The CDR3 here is CASSQNPTGGVYQPQHF. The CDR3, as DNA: TGCGCCAGCAGCCAGAACCCGACAGGGGGCGTGTATCAGCCCCAGCATTTT.

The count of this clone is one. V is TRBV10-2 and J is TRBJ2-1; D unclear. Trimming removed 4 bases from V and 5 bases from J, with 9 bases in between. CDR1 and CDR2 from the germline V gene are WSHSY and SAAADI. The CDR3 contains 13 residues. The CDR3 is CASSVLAHNEQFF. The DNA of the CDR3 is TGCGCCAGCAGTGTGTTAGCCCACAATGAGCAGTTCTTC.

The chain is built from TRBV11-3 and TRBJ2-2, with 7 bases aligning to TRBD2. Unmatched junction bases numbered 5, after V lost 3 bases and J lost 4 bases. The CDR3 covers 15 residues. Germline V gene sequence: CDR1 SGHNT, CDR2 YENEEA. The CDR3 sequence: CASSLGLRVTGELFF. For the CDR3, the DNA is TGTGCCAGCAGCTTGGGACTACGGGTCACCGGGGAGCTGTTTTTT. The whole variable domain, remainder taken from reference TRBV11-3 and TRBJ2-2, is EAGVVQSPRYKIIEKKQPVAFWCNPISGHNTLYWYLQNLGQGPELLIRYENEEAVDDSQLPKDRFSAERLKGVDSTLKIQPAELGDSAVYLCASSLGLRVTGELFFGEGSRLTVL.